These T cell receptor beta chains were read from a single sample in a study of T-cell reconstitution after alpha-beta-depleted transplantation in children. From the PCR reads, TCRdb called clonotypes with MiXCR, one entry per CDR3 protein. The sample includes hundreds of thousands of distinct CDR3 sequences, 30% to 35% of them seen just once. Specimen: PBMCs from the stem cell graft donor, collected from the stem cell graft. The receptors originated from a human donor who donated a stem cell graft to a child with aplastic anemia. Each CDR3 is given with its conserved first and last residue. The D gene is left open where the match is weak. Only some rows state a clone size, as once, few, many or a class for expanded clones.

clone_size	d_call	v_call	j_call	cdr3_nt	cdr3_aa
many	.	TRBV7-2	TRBJ2-3	TGTGCCAGCAGCTCTCTATGGAGCACAGATACGCAGTATTTT	CASSSLWSTDTQYF
.	.	TRBV5-1	TRBJ2-5	TGCGCCAGCAGCCAGTCTTATGTAACCCAAGAGACCCAGTACTTC	CASSQSYVTQETQYF
few	.	TRBV6-2/TRBV6-3	TRBJ2-1	TGTGCCAGCAGTTACGGGGCCTCCTACAATGAGCAGTTCTTC	CASSYGASYNEQFF
.	TRBD2	TRBV7-6	TRBJ2-7	TGTGCCAGCAGCTCATTTAGCGGGAACTCCTACGAGCAGTACTTC	CASSSFSGNSYEQYF
.	.	TRBV30	TRBJ1-2	TGTGCCTGGAGGAGGTGGGATAACTATGGCTACACCTTC	CAWRRWDNYGYTF
.	TRBD1	TRBV6-4	TRBJ2-3	TGTGCCAGCAGCGCCGGGACAGGGTTGGGCACAGATACGCAGTATTTT	CASSAGTGLGTDTQYF
.	.	TRBV12-3/TRBV12-4	TRBJ2-5	TGTGCCAGCAGTTTCGCTGGGGGGGCTGGAGAAGAGACCCAGTACTTC	CASSFAGGAGEETQYF
.	TRBD1	TRBV28	TRBJ2-7	TGTGCCACCAATCTCCGGGACAGCTACAGCTACGAGCAGTACTTC	CATNLRDSYSYEQYF
few	TRBD2	TRBV11-2	TRBJ2-2	TGTGCCAGCAGCCCCGTCGGGCTAGCGGGAGGTCTTAGAACGGGCGGGGAGCTGTTTTTT	CASSPVGLAGGLRTGGELFF
.	.	TRBV5-6	TRBJ1-1	TGTGCCAGCGAGCTTCCGGGGATGAACACTGAAGCTTTCTTT	CASELPGMNTEAFF
.	TRBD1	TRBV4-3	TRBJ2-7	TGCGCCAGCAGCCTCGAGGACAGGGGAGGAGAGCAGTACTTC	CASSLEDRGGEQYF
.	TRBD1	TRBV5-1	TRBJ1-3	TGCGCCAGCAGCGAGAGGACAGGAGGGGGAAACACCATATATTTT	CASSERTGGGNTIYF
.	.	TRBV7-2	TRBJ2-1	TGTGCCAGCAGCTTAGGTCCCATCCCCGGCGATGAGCAGTTCTTC	CASSLGPIPGDEQFF
.	.	TRBV29-1	TRBJ2-7	TGCAGCGTCGAGATCGGACAACTGGCGAGTTACGAGCAGTACTTC	CSVEIGQLASYEQYF
.	TRBD2	TRBV7-9	TRBJ2-7	TGTGCCAGCAGCTTCTTAGCGGGCGGCCTCTCCTACGAGCAGTACTTC	CASSFLAGGLSYEQYF
.	.	TRBV10-3	TRBJ1-5	TGTGGCATCAGTGGGGGGGGGAATCAGCCCCAGCATTTT	CGISGGGNQPQHF
.	.	TRBV20-1	TRBJ1-6	TGCAGTGGGGGGGAATCCCCTAATTCACCCCTCCACTTT	CSGGESPNSPLHF
.	.	TRBV4-3	TRBJ2-2	TGCGCCAGCAGCCAAGGGGGGAAGTCGCGGGAGCTGTTTTTT	CASSQGGKSRELFF
few	.	TRBV6-1	TRBJ1-1	TGTGCCAGCACCAGGGGCAAGGTATCTGAAGCTTTCTTT	CASTRGKVSEAFF
.	TRBD1	TRBV30	TRBJ2-1	TGTGCCTGGAGGGACAGGACTCCCCTGGATGAGCAGTTCTTC	CAWRDRTPLDEQFF
few	TRBD1	TRBV15	TRBJ2-2	TGTGCCACCAGCAGAGGACAGGGGGCGAGTGGGGAGCTGTTTTTT	CATSRGQGASGELFF
.	.	TRBV5-1	TRBJ2-7	TGCGCCAGCAGCTTGGGAGGGCTGAGCTCCTACGAGCAGTACTTC	CASSLGGLSSYEQYF
.	.	TRBV7-9	TRBJ1-1	TGTGCCAGCAGCTTAATGAATATGAACACTGAAGCTTTCTTT	CASSLMNMNTEAFF
.	.	TRBV6-1	TRBJ2-6	TGTGCCAGCAGTGAAAGAGGCTTGAGCTCTGGGGCCAACGTCCTGACTTTC	CASSERGLSSGANVLTF
once	.	TRBV27	TRBJ1-2	TGTGCCAGCAGTTCCCGCAGAAGCCTCTATGGCTACACCTTC	CASSSRRSLYGYTF
.	TRBD2	TRBV5-1	TRBJ2-1	TGCGCCAGCAGCTTGCTCCTAGCGGGACTCAATGAGCAGTTCTTC	CASSLLLAGLNEQFF
.	.	TRBV6-6	TRBJ1-1	TGTGCCAGCAGATCGGAGGGGACTGAAGCTTTCTTT	CASRSEGTEAFF
.	.	TRBV5-1	TRBJ2-1	TGCGCCAGCAGCTTGGGAGGGACTCCTTCAAATGAGCAGTTCTTC	CASSLGGTPSNEQFF
.	.	TRBV24-1	TRBJ1-2	TGTGCCACCAGTGATTCCTGGACGGGGGATGGCTACACCTTC	CATSDSWTGDGYTF
.	.	TRBV9	TRBJ1-1	TGTGCCAGCAGTCTTATAGGGGCGACTGAAGCTTTCTTT	CASSLIGATEAFF
many	.	TRBV5-1	TRBJ2-5	TGCGCCAGCAGCGAGGGTGGAGAGACCCAGTACTTC	CASSEGGETQYF
.	TRBD2	TRBV5-5	TRBJ2-1	TGTGCCAGCAGCTTGGCCGGAATAGCGGGAGGTTGGTTCAATGAGCAGTTCTTC	CASSLAGIAGGWFNEQFF
few	.	TRBV7-8	TRBJ1-5	TGTGCCAGCAGCTTCGAGGGGAATGGCAATCAGCCCCAGCATTTT	CASSFEGNGNQPQHF
.	TRBD2	TRBV4-3	TRBJ2-3	TGCGCCAGCAGCCAAGGGACTAGCGGGATGAATACGCAGTATTTT	CASSQGTSGMNTQYF
few	TRBD1	TRBV20-1	TRBJ2-7	TGCAGTGCTAGCCGAGTCCGGACAGGGGGCGACGAGCAGTACTTC	CSASRVRTGGDEQYF
.	.	TRBV15	TRBJ2-2	TGTGCCACCAGCAGACCCGGGACCCCGAGCGCCGGGGAGCTGTTTTTT	CATSRPGTPSAGELFF
.	.	TRBV12-3/TRBV12-4	TRBJ1-4	TGTGCCAGCAGTTTAGTTGCTCCGCGGGATAATGAAAAACTGTTTTTT	CASSLVAPRDNEKLFF
many	.	TRBV20-1	TRBJ1-1	TGCAGTGTCACGGGCAGGGATCCGATGAACACTGAAGCTTTCTTT	CSVTGRDPMNTEAFF
.	.	TRBV29-1	TRBJ1-1	TGCAGCGTTGCCAACCGGGGGGGGACTGAAGCTTTCTTT	CSVANRGGTEAFF
.	TRBD1	TRBV7-2	TRBJ1-4	TGTGCCAGCAGCCAAGCCCCGGGACAGGGAGGAGAAAAACTGTTTTTT	CASSQAPGQGGEKLFF
.	.	TRBV5-5	TRBJ2-5	TGTGCCAGCAGCTTGTTTGCCCGCCAAGAGACCCAGTACTTC	CASSLFARQETQYF
.	TRBD2	TRBV20-1	TRBJ2-7	TGCAGTGCTAGAGATGGGCTAGCGGGAGCCCTCCCCTACGAGCAGTACTTC	CSARDGLAGALPYEQYF
few	TRBD2	TRBV20-1	TRBJ2-7	TGCAGTGCGACAACTAGCGGGACCCTTTACGAGCAGTACTTC	CSATTSGTLYEQYF
.	.	TRBV29-1	TRBJ2-2	TGCAGCGTTGTGGGCGGCGGGCACGGGGAGCTGTTTTTT	CSVVGGGHGELFF
.	TRBD1	TRBV7-3	TRBJ2-4	TGTGCCAGCAGCTCCGAGACAGGGCCCAAAAACATTCAGTACTTC	CASSSETGPKNIQYF
.	.	TRBV7-9	TRBJ1-4	TGTGCCAGCAGCTTAATGGGAGGAGAAAAACTGTTTTTT	CASSLMGGEKLFF
once	.	TRBV19	TRBJ1-4	TGTGCCAGTAGTATAGGGGGCCTATCTAATGAAAAACTGTTTTTT	CASSIGGLSNEKLFF
.	.	TRBV7-8	TRBJ2-3	TGTGCCAGCAGCGGAGACAGAACTAGCACAGATACGCAGTATTTT	CASSGDRTSTDTQYF
.	.	TRBV30	TRBJ1-3	TGTGCCTGGAGTGCCCCGGGGATGTCTGGAAACACCATATATTTT	CAWSAPGMSGNTIYF
few	TRBD2	TRBV18	TRBJ2-1	TGTGCCAGCTCACCACCTACTAGCGGGAGTTCCAATGAGCAGTTCTTC	CASSPPTSGSSNEQFF
few	TRBD2	TRBV6-5	TRBJ2-1	TGTGCCAGCATCGGACGGGAGGGAAATGATGAGCAGTTCTTC	CASIGREGNDEQFF
.	.	TRBV18	TRBJ1-5	TGTGCCAGCTCACCTCCGGGAGGGGGGCTTGGAAATCAGCCCCAGCATTTT	CASSPPGGGLGNQPQHF